The 25 T cell receptor beta chains listed next were all sequenced from one sample in a study of blood T cell repertoires in COVID-19. The protocol was immunoSEQ multiplex PCR, while the TCRdb copy is restricted to in-frame clones and leaves out a portion. The table lists 200,000 to 250,000 clones, 85% of them singletons. Sequencing was done on a sample of PBMCs or T cells enriched from blood (not recorded which). The receptors were sampled from a woman between 45 and 60 years old with acute COVID-19.

This chain uses TRBV30 with TRBJ1-6; no reliable D call. Trimming stripped 1 base from V and 2 bases from J, with 15 bases between. The germline CDR1 and CDR2 sequences are GTSNPN and SVGIG (reference sequence). This CDR3 is 17 amino acids long. CDR3 nucleotide sequence: TGTGCCTGGAGTGGGATATCGGGAATGACCTATAATTCACCCCTCCACTTT. Its translation: CAWSGISGMTYNSPLHF. Using reference TRBV30 and TRBJ1-6 for the parts outside the CDR3, the full variable domain is SQTIHQWPATLVQPVGSPLSLECTVEGTSNPNLYWYRQAAGRGLQLLFYSVGIGQISSEVPQNLSASRPQDRQFILSSKKLLLSDSGFYLCAWSGISGMTYNSPLHFGNGTRLTVT.

With respect to this clone: Other nucleotide sequences from this sample produce the same CDR3. The chain recombines TRBV30 with TRBJ1-1; 8 bases are a match to TRBD1. The V gene's germline CDR1 is GTSNPN and CDR2 SVGIG (reference sequence). This CDR3 has 15 residues. V trimming: 0 bases; J trimming: 5 bases; junction bases outside the gene matches: 8. CDR3 in amino acids: CAWSVNAGGRTEAFF. DNA for the CDR3: TGTGCCTGGAGTGTAAATGCAGGGGGCAGGACTGAAGCTTTCTTT.

This chain links TRBV9 with TRBJ2-7; D unclear. CDR1 is SGDLS and CDR2 is YYNGEE in the germline V gene. The V gene lost 0 bases and the J gene lost 0 bases, with 7 bases spanning the gap. The CDR3 sequence is 14 residues long. The CDR3 sequence: CASSVDVSSYEQYF. CDR3 in DNA: TGTGCCAGCAGCGTAGACGTGAGCTCCTACGAGCAGTACTTC.

V usage is TRBV10-3 and J usage is TRBJ2-3; D is perhaps TRBD2 (6 bases). CDR1 is ENHRY and CDR2 is SYGVKD in the germline V gene. The V and J ends lost 8 bases and 3 bases respectively, with 12 bases between them. The CDR3 has 13 residues. CDR3 nucleotide sequence: TGTGCCATCGGGGGGATGATAACAGATACGCAGTATTTT. Translated, it gives CAIGGMITDTQYF.

The V call is TRBV9, the J call TRBJ2-7; 10 nucleotides agree with TRBD1. V was pared by 4 bases and J by 5 bases, with 9 bases of the junction left unmatched. The CDR3 consists of 15 residues. Germline-derived CDR1 and CDR2 are SGDLS and YYNGEE. CDR3: CASSTSGTGDHEQYF. CDR3 bases: TGTGCCAGCAGCACATCCGGGACAGGGGACCACGAGCAGTACTTC.

The V gene is TRBV18, the J gene TRBJ1-6; TRBD1 aligns across 11 bases. J gave up 8 bases and V 3 bases, and 12 bases lay outside the gene matches. The CDR3 totals 18 residues. Germline CDR1 is KGHSH and CDR2 is LQKENI. CDR3 DNA sequence: TGTGCCAGCTCACCCTTTTCCGGGACAGGGGGATTAGATTCACCCCTCCACTTT. It encodes CASSPFSGTGGLDSPLHF.

This sequence joins TRBV5-1 and TRBJ2-7; weak D call: TRBD2 (5 bases). The V end was cut by 0 bases, the J end by 2 bases, with 12 bases between. The V gene's germline CDR1 is SGHRS and CDR2 YFSETQ. CDR3 length: 15 amino acids. Here the CDR3 reads CASSLATGSAYEQYF. CDR3 bases: TGCGCCAGCAGCTTGGCCACGGGGAGCGCCTACGAGCAGTACTTC.

J is TRBJ1-6 and V is TRBV7-2, with 11 bases identical to TRBD1. CDR3 length: 14 amino acids. The ends lost 5 bases at V and 9 bases at J; junction bases unmatched: 3. Germline V lookup: CDR1 SGHTA, CDR2 FQGNSA. The CDR3 DNA is TGTGCCAGCAGCGAGGGGACAGGGGGTTCACCCCTCCACTTT. This gives the protein CASSEGTGGSPLHF.

V and J are TRBV10-3 and TRBJ2-6, with 10 bases aligning to TRBD2. V gave up 2 bases and J gave up 2 bases; unmatched junction bases: 3. Germline V gives CDR1 ENHRY, CDR2 SYGVKD. This CDR3 contains 17 residues. The CDR3 nucleotides read TGTGCCATCAGTGAGGAGCGGGGGGGCCCTGGGGCCAACGTCCTGACTTTC. It codes for CAISEERGGPGANVLTF.

There are a few counts of this clone. The V gene is TRBV30, the J gene TRBJ1-2; D possibly corresponds to TRBD1 (6 bases). This CDR3 region has 13 residues. Germline V gives CDR1 GTSNPN, CDR2 SVGIG (reference sequence). Trimming took off 7 bases at V and 6 bases at J, with 18 bases between the two ends. CDR3 DNA: TGTGCCTTTACGCCGTCGAGGGGGAATGGCTACACCTTC. It translates to CAFTPSRGNGYTF.

The chain is built from TRBV7-2 and TRBJ1-5; no definite D call. The CDR3 sequence is 16 residues long. Deletions cut 4 bases from V and 0 bases from J, with 13 bases between. Germline V CDR1 and CDR2: SGHTA, FQGNSA. Here the CDR3 DNA reads TGTGCCAGCAGCTCTAACTCAGGTTATAGCAATCAGCCCCAGCATTTT. Protein sequence: CASSSNSGYSNQPQHF.

The gene calls are TRBV5-1 and TRBJ1-2, with 7 positions matching TRBD1. CDR1 and CDR2 (germline): SGHRS, YFSETQ. V shed 0 bases, J shed 2 bases, and the junction held 4 bases outside the gene matches. CDR3 length equals 15 residues. CDR3 nucleotides: TGCGCCAGCAGCTTGGGGGGACAGACGAACTATGGCTACACCTTC. Translation gives CASSLGGQTNYGYTF. Looking up the rest from reference TRBV5-1 and TRBJ1-2 gives the full variable domain: KAGVTQTPRYLIKTRGQQVTLSCSPISGHRSVSWYQQTPGQGLQFLFEYFSETQRNKGNFPGRFSGRQFSNSRSEMNVSTLELGDSALYLCASSLGGQTNYGYTFGSGTRLTVV.

In this sample, this clone turned up a few times. The CDR3 reads CASSMGQLNTEAFF. In DNA, the CDR3 is TGTGCCAGTAGTATGGGACAGCTGAACACTGAAGCTTTCTTT. This chain links TRBV19 with TRBJ1-1, with TRBD1 matching over 7 bases. The V and J ends lost 3 bases and 0 bases, in that order; junction bases with no gene match: 1. Germline-derived CDR1 and CDR2 are LNHDA and SQIVND (reference sequence). The CDR3 loop spans 14 amino acids. The variable domain in full, with the rest retrieved from reference TRBV19 and TRBJ1-1, is DGGITQSPKYLFRKEGQNVTLSCEQNLNHDAMYWYRQDPGQGLRLIYYSQIVNDFQKGDIAEGYSVSREKKESFPLTVTSAQKNPTAFYLCASSMGQLNTEAFFGQGTRLTVV.

V gene TRBV3-1 (or the pseudogene TRBV3-2) combines with J gene TRBJ2-1; 7 bases are shared with TRBD1. With 3 bases clipped from V and 6 bases from J, the junction kept 8 bases outside the gene matches. Germline CDR1 is LGHDT and CDR2 is YNNKEL (reference sequence). This CDR3 spans 15 amino acids. CDR3 amino acids: CASSHVDRRSNEQFF. DNA for the CDR3: TGTGCCAGCAGCCATGTGGACAGGCGTAGCAATGAGCAGTTCTTC.

The chain employs TRBV13 and TRBJ1-2; TRBD1 agrees at 8 bases. J was trimmed by 6 bases and V by 5 bases; bases with no gene match: 5. This CDR3 has 13 residues. CDR1 and CDR2 from the germline V gene are PRHDT and FYEKMQ (reference sequence). The CDR3 region is CASSGQGINGYTF. CDR3 nucleotides: TGTGCCAGCAGCGGACAGGGAATTAATGGCTACACCTTC. Combining the CDR3 with reference TRBV13 and TRBJ1-2 gives the whole variable domain AAGVIQSPRHLIKEKRETATLKCYPIPRHDTVYWYQQGPGQDPQFLISFYEKMQSDKGSIPDRFSAQQFSDYHSELNMSSLELGDSALYFCASSGQGINGYTFGSGTRLTVV.

V is TRBV5-1 and J is TRBJ1-5, with D perhaps TRBD1 (5 bases). Germline V CDR1 and CDR2: SGHRS, YFSETQ. Between the trimmed V and J ends, which lost 0 bases and 1 base, there was a span of 8 bases. CDR3 size: 15 residues. The CDR3 coding sequence is TGCGCCAGCAGCTTGGTAGCAGGGAGCAATCAGCCCCAGCATTTT. Protein product: CASSLVAGSNQPQHF.

This chain joins TRBV5-1 and TRBJ1-4; D not resolved. Trimming took 3 bases from V and 0 from J, leaving 3 bases between them. This CDR3 has 13 amino acids. Germline CDR1 is SGHRS and CDR2 is YFSETQ. The CDR3 protein is CASSSTTNEKLFF. The CDR3, as DNA: TGCGCCAGCAGCTCCACAACTAATGAAAAACTGTTTTTT.

The J gene is TRBJ2-1, the V gene TRBV19; 14 bases are shared with TRBD2. CDR3 length: 17 residues. After removal of 6 bases from V and 3 bases from J, the junction contained 7 bases not matched to a gene. Germline CDR1 reads LNHDA; CDR2 reads SQIVND (reference sequence). In DNA, the CDR3 is TGTGCCAGTAGCCTCTCCGGGACTAGCGGGGGCTACAATGAGCAGTTCTTC. Translated, it gives CASSLSGTSGGYNEQFF.

The genes are TRBV5-1 and TRBJ1-2; TRBD1 agrees at 8 bases. There are 16 residues in the CDR3. CDR1 and CDR2 (germline): SGHRS, YFSETQ. J lost 6 bases, V lost 6 bases, and 16 bases had no gene match. CDR3 DNA sequence: TGCGCCAGCACTTTGTCGGGGACAGGTGAAGGGAATGGCTACACCTTC. Protein: CASTLSGTGEGNGYTF.

V gene TRBV4-1 combines with J gene TRBJ1-4; D gene unclear. V dropped 7 bases and J dropped 8 bases, with 2 bases sitting between them. CDR1 and CDR2 (germline): MGHRA, YSYEKL. The CDR3 is 9 amino acids. CDR3 sequence reads: CASTEKLFF. CDR3 nucleotide sequence: TGCGCCAGCACAGAAAAACTGTTTTTT.

As DNA, the CDR3 is TGTGCCTGGACCACAGGGGGAAGAACTGAAGCTTTCTTT. It translates to CAWTTGGRTEAFF. The chain uses TRBV30 and TRBJ1-1; 8 positions match TRBD1. CDR1 and CDR2 from the germline V gene are GTSNPN and SVGIG (reference sequence). The CDR3 consists of 13 residues. With 4 bases clipped from V and 5 bases from J, the junction kept 6 bases outside the gene matches.

The chain links TRBV11-2 to TRBJ2-1, with 11 bases that match TRBD2. The CDR3 contains 19 residues. Germline V lookup: CDR1 SGHAT, CDR2 FQNNGV. The V segment lost 5 bases and the J segment 0 bases; nucleotides outside the gene matches: 12. CDR3 sequence (DNA): TGTGCCAGCAGCGCGGGACTAGCGGTCCTACTGAGCTCCTACAATGAGCAGTTCTTC. This sequence encodes CASSAGLAVLLSSYNEQFF.

This chain uses TRBV7-2 with TRBJ2-5; D unclear. Germline lookup yields CDR1 SGHTA and CDR2 FQGNSA. V was clipped by 2 bases and J by 4 bases, with 11 bases between them. CDR3 length: 14 residues. In DNA, the CDR3 is TGTGCCAGCAGCTTATTTCGAGAGCGAGAGACCCAGTACTTC. Amino acids: CASSLFRERETQYF.

The chain couples TRBV21-1 to TRBJ1-1; the tabulated D call, TRBD1, remains unverified against the DNA. TRBV21-1 is shown as a pseudogene. The CDR3 runs to 16 residues. CDR3 amino acids: CASSDQGQGRKTEAFF. As DNA, the CDR3 is TGTGCCAGCAGCGACCAGGGACAGGGGAGGAAGACTGAAGCTTTCTTT.

The rearrangement links TRBV3-1 (or the pseudogene TRBV3-2) to TRBJ2-7; D remains unclear. V was trimmed by 7 bases and J by 4 bases, leaving 11 bases between them. The length of the CDR3 is 12 residues. The V gene's germline CDR1 is LGHDT and CDR2 YNNKEL (reference sequence). The CDR3 DNA reads TGTGCCAGCAACTCCCCTGAATACGAGCAGTACTTC. Residues: CASNSPEYEQYF.